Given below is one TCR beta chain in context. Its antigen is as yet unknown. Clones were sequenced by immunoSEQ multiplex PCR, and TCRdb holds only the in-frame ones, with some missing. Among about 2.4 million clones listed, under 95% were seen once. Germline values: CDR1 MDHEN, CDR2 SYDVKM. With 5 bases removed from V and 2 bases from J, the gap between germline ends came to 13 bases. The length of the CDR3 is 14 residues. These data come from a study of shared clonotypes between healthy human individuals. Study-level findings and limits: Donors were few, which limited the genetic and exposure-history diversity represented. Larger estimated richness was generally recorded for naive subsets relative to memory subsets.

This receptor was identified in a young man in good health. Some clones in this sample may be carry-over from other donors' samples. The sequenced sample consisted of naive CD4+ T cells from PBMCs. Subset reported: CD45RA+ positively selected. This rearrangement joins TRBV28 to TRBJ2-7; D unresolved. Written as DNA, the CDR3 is TGTGCCAGCAGTCCCGGTGGGGTGACCTACGAGCAGTACTTC. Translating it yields CASSPGGVTYEQYF.